Shown below are 23 T cell receptor beta chains from a single sample sequenced in a study of beta chain features in type 1 diabetes. The sequenced template was cDNA made from the entire isolated RNA. This table comes from immunoSEQ multiplex PCR, and its TCRdb copy is limited to in-frame clones, with some not included. The table has 150,000 to 200,000 clones, over 7.5% seen once. The sample was central memory CD4+ T cells from blood. The receptors shown here come from a woman aged 18-29 years in good health.

The V gene is TRBV19, the J gene TRBJ2-3, with TRBD1 matching 10 bases. Germline V gives CDR1 LNHDA, CDR2 SQIVND (reference sequence). The CDR3 runs 15 residues. V lost 10 bases, J lost 5 bases, and 12 bases stayed unmatched. The CDR3, as DNA: TGTGCCACCCGAGAGGGACAGGGGCGAGGAGATACGCAGTATTTT. Translated: CATREGQGRGDTQYF.

There are a few counts of this clone. The rearrangement joins TRBV27 to TRBJ2-7, with D perhaps TRBD2 (7 bases). Between the trimmed V and J ends, which lost 6 bases and 1 base, there was a span of 16 bases. CDR1 is MNHEY, CDR2 SMNVEV, per germline (reference sequence). The CDR3 is 15 residues long. The CDR3 sequence is CASSTPGGPSYEQYF. The DNA of the CDR3 is TGTGCCAGCAGCACTCCGGGGGGCCCTTCCTACGAGCAGTACTTC.

This chain links TRBV11-2 with TRBJ2-3; 8 positions match TRBD2. Germline trimming cut 4 bases from V and 9 bases from J; bases unmatched to any gene: 15. Germline V gene lookup returns CDR1 SGHAT and CDR2 FQNNGV. The CDR3 consists of 16 residues. CDR3 coding DNA: TGTGCCAGCAGCTCCCAAAGCGGGGGCCCCACTATGACGCAGTATTTT. Its protein product is CASSSQSGGPTMTQYF.

There are a few counts of this clone. The chain links TRBV6-5 to TRBJ1-5; TRBD1 agrees at 10 bases. The V segment lost 5 bases and the J segment 5 bases; nucleotides outside the gene matches: 0. Germline V gene data show CDR1 as MNHEY and CDR2 as SVGAGI. The CDR3 spans 13 residues. CDR3 coding DNA: TGTGCCAGCAGTGGGACAGGGGATCAGCCCCAGCATTTT. It is translated as CASSGTGDQPQHF.

The chain is built from TRBV9 and TRBJ2-3, with D hard to call. V lost 0 bases to trimming and J lost 9 bases, with 5 bases between them. This CDR3 is built from 11 residues. Germline V gene data show CDR1 as SGDLS and CDR2 as YYNGEE. CDR3 sequence (DNA): TGTGCCAGCAGCGTAGGGCAGACGCAGTATTTT. Its protein product is CASSVGQTQYF.

This clone was counted a few times. The V gene is TRBV5-1, the J gene TRBJ1-1, with D possibly matching TRBD1 (6 bases). In germline, CDR1 is SGHRS, CDR2 YFSETQ. Trimming removed 0 bases at V and 0 bases at J, with 9 bases between. The CDR3 consists of 15 residues. The CDR3, as DNA: TGCGCCAGCAGCTTGGTGGACAGACTGAACACTGAAGCTTTCTTT. Protein product: CASSLVDRLNTEAFF.

This clone was recorded many times. V gene TRBV4-2 combines with J gene TRBJ2-7, with 9 bases that match TRBD2. Germline V gene sequence: CDR1 LGHNA, CDR2 YNFKEQ. The ends lost 5 bases at V and 2 bases at J; junction bases unmatched: 7. The length of the CDR3 is 15 residues. Written as DNA, the CDR3 is TGTGCCAGCAGCTATAGCGGGGGCCTGACCTACGAGCAGTACTTC. The encoded protein is CASSYSGGLTYEQYF.

J is TRBJ2-5 and V is TRBV14, with D tentatively TRBD1 (6 bases). The CDR3 loop spans 19 amino acids. Trimming stripped 3 bases from V and 5 bases from J, with 28 bases between. Germline CDR1 is SGHDN and CDR2 is FVKESK. The CDR3 spells CASSHSLSRAGQLGETQYF. In nucleotides, the CDR3 is TGTGCCAGCAGCCATTCTTTAAGCAGGGCCGGACAGCTAGGGGAGACCCAGTACTTC.

The chain joins TRBV5-1 to TRBJ2-3; the match to TRBD1 covers 8 bases. CDR1 SGHRS and CDR2 YFSETQ come from the germline V gene. The CDR3 is 14 residues long. Trimming cost V 4 bases and J 2 bases; bases outside gene matches: 3. The CDR3 is CASSTGGSTDTQYF. In DNA form, the CDR3 reads TGCGCCAGCAGCACAGGGGGTTCCACAGATACGCAGTATTTT. The variable domain in full, completed from reference TRBV5-1 and TRBJ2-3, reads KAGVTQTPRYLIKTRGQQVTLSCSPISGHRSVSWYQQTPGQGLQFLFEYFSETQRNKGNFPGRFSGRQFSNSRSEMNVSTLELGDSALYLCASSTGGSTDTQYFGPGTRLTVL.

This clone appeared a few times. The CDR3 here is CASSLALTGGRGYTF. The CDR3 coding sequence is TGCGCCAGCAGCTTGGCTTTGACAGGGGGAAGAGGCTACACCTTC. The rearrangement uses TRBV5-1 and TRBJ1-2; TRBD1 aligns across 9 bases. Germline trimming cut 0 bases from V and 8 bases from J; bases unmatched to any gene: 8. Germline V lookup: CDR1 SGHRS, CDR2 YFSETQ. This CDR3 region has 15 residues. The full variable domain, in which reference TRBV5-1 and TRBJ1-2 provide the parts outside the CDR3, is KAGVTQTPRYLIKTRGQQVTLSCSPISGHRSVSWYQQTPGQGLQFLFEYFSETQRNKGNFPGRFSGRQFSNSRSEMNVSTLELGDSALYLCASSLALTGGRGYTFGSGTRLTVV.

This clone was seen many times. The V and J genes are TRBV23-1 and TRBJ1-1; tentative D call: TRBD1 (5 bases). TRBV23-1 is labeled an ORF, and its function is uncertain. V dropped 6 bases and J dropped 5 bases, with 10 bases sitting between them. The CDR3 is 12 amino acids. In nucleotides, the CDR3 is TGCGCCAGCAGCCTTAGGGGAACTGAAGCTTTCTTT. Protein product: CASSLRGTEAFF.

The rearrangement uses TRBV19 and TRBJ2-3, with unresolved D. CDR3 size: 14 residues. Between the trimmed V and J ends, which lost 3 bases and 0 bases, there was a span of 7 bases. CDR1 LNHDA and CDR2 SQIVND come from the germline V gene (reference sequence). This CDR3 reads CASSIMASTDTQYF. Here the CDR3 DNA reads TGTGCCAGTAGTATTATGGCCAGCACAGATACGCAGTATTTT.

This clone has only a few counts. The gene calls are TRBV6-6 and TRBJ2-7; unclear D gene. The V gene's germline CDR1 is MNHNY and CDR2 SVGAGI (reference sequence). Trimming shortened V by 9 bases and J by 0 bases, and 15 bases separated the two germline ends. There are 14 residues in the CDR3. Here the CDR3 reads CASKSPERSYEQYF. The CDR3 nucleotides read TGTGCCAGTAAATCTCCGGAGCGCTCCTACGAGCAGTACTTC.

The chain is built from TRBV2 and TRBJ2-1, with D tentatively TRBD2 (6 bases). CDR1 and CDR2 from the germline V gene are SNHLY and FYNNEI. The CDR3 totals 12 residues. The germline V and J ends were trimmed by 6 bases and 9 bases, with 12 bases remaining between them. The chain's CDR3 is CASRGLGGEQFF. The CDR3 DNA sequence: TGTGCCAGCAGAGGACTCGGGGGTGAGCAGTTCTTC.

This clone was counted many times. The CDR3 DNA is TGCGCCAGCAGGATTGGGAGCGCGGGGGACATTCAGTACTTC. It codes for CASRIGSAGDIQYF. The chain employs TRBV5-1 and TRBJ2-4, with 7 bases identical to TRBD2. Germline-derived CDR1 and CDR2 are SGHRS and YFSETQ. J gave up 8 bases and V 5 bases, and 10 bases lay outside the gene matches. This CDR3 is built from 14 residues.

This clone was detected ten times or more. The chain is built from TRBV11-2 and TRBJ2-1; 12 bases line up with TRBD2. The length of the CDR3 is 14 residues. The V gene end was trimmed by 4 bases and the J gene end by 6 bases; junction bases not matched to a gene: 1. The V gene's germline CDR1 is SGHAT and CDR2 FQNNGV. CDR3 coding DNA: TGTGCCAGCAGCTCGACTAGCGGGGGCAATGAGCAGTTCTTC. Its protein is CASSSTSGGNEQFF.

This clone was detected only a few times. The J gene is TRBJ1-1, the V gene TRBV13; TRBD1 might be the D (6 bases). CDR3 size: 14 residues. V dropped 2 bases and J dropped 1 base, with 8 bases sitting between them. CDR1 and CDR2 from the germline V gene are PRHDT and FYEKMQ (reference sequence). CDR3 in amino acids: CASSLWTANTEAFF. The CDR3 coding sequence is TGTGCCAGCAGCTTATGGACAGCGAACACTGAAGCTTTCTTT.

This clone was seen only a few times. The chain recombines TRBV6-6 with TRBJ2-3; no clear D. The CDR3 is 12 amino acids. CDR1 MNHNY and CDR2 SVGAGI come from the germline V gene (reference sequence). Deletions cut 8 bases from V and 2 bases from J, with 8 bases between. The CDR3 bases are TGTGCCAGCGGTGGCAACACAGATACGCAGTATTTT. It is translated as CASGGNTDTQYF.

The rearrangement joins TRBV18 to TRBJ1-2, with no clear D. The ends were cut back, 1 base at V and 6 bases at J, with 15 bases in the middle. The CDR3 has 15 amino acids. CDR1 and CDR2 (germline): KGHSH, LQKENI. CDR3 in amino acids: CASSPQITEKDGYTF. CDR3 bases: TGTGCCAGCTCACCACAGATTACGGAGAAAGATGGCTACACCTTC.

V is TRBV5-1 and J is TRBJ2-6, with D uncertain. Germline CDR1 SGHRS, CDR2 YFSETQ. CDR3 size: 14 residues. Trimming shortened V by 3 bases and J by 0 bases, and 4 bases separated the two germline ends. The chain's CDR3 is CASSSVSGANVLTF. CDR3 nucleotide sequence: TGCGCCAGCAGCTCGGTCTCTGGGGCCAACGTCCTGACTTTC.

This clone was seen a handful of times. The chain uses TRBV5-6 and TRBJ2-7; tentative D call: TRBD1 (6 bases). Trimming left V 1 base short and J 2 bases short, with 10 bases between. The germline V gene has CDR1 SGHDT and CDR2 YYEEEE. The CDR3 consists of 14 residues. CDR3 in DNA: TGTGCCAGCAGCTTGCTGGGGGCGACCTACGAGCAGTACTTC. Its translation: CASSLLGATYEQYF.

This clone was seen more than once but under ten times. The chain uses TRBV7-2 and TRBJ1-1; D is uncertain. The CDR3 length is 13 residues. V lost 5 bases to trimming and J lost 5 bases, with 12 bases between them. Germline CDR1 is SGHTA and CDR2 is FQGNSA. This CDR3 reads CASSNGPGTEAFF. The CDR3 nucleotides are TGTGCCAGCAGCAATGGTCCCGGGACTGAAGCTTTCTTT.

This clone has a handful of counts. The chain has TRBV6-5 and TRBJ2-7; tentatively, D is TRBD1 (6 bases). Trimming pared 2 bases from V and 1 base from J, leaving 15 bases between. The germline V gene has CDR1 MNHEY and CDR2 SVGAGI. The CDR3 consists of 16 residues. CDR3 sequence: CASSYGWQGYSYEQYF. DNA for the CDR3: TGTGCCAGCAGTTACGGTTGGCAGGGGTATTCCTACGAGCAGTACTTC.